The entry that follows covers one TCR beta chain sequence. Its antigen is currently not known. Per-base qualities were not stored, and no clone one base away is much larger. A case-control design nested within a healthcare worker cohort in London, UK, was used, with weekly nasopharyngeal swab PCR tests and blood sampling performed. Healthcare workers were enrolled in the week of the UK lockdown, from 23 to 31 March 2020, and were followed every week for up to roughly 16 weeks. This entry is derived from a study of early T cells in non-severe SARS-CoV-2 infection (dated by TCRdb to the early 2020s). At the level of the whole study: TCR sequencing used bulk RNA from unsorted whole blood, so alpha and beta chains could not be paired.

Study-wide findings and limitations: VDJdb matching was skewed toward anti-spike CD8 responses and likely underestimated virus-specific expansions, missing private and CD4 specificities.

From the cysteine up to the phenylalanine, the CDR3 has a length of 13 residues. Just the 39-base CDR3 DNA is kept, in frame starting at base 1. CDR1 and CDR2 are drawn from the germline V gene: MNHEY, SVGAGI. V lost 0 bases and J lost 8 bases; the stretch between them is 8 bases long. Library prep was done by 5' RACE. Sequencing used a NextSeq 500. Unique molecular identifiers were attached to individual cDNA molecules in the TCR library protocol so that sequencing error and PCR bias could be corrected. Both TCR alpha and beta chains were sequenced, and tight co-correlation was observed between alpha and beta sequence abundances in each sample. Turning to the authors' computational methods: Decombinator V4 was used to annotate TCR sequences for V gene, J gene and CDR3. Expanded TCRs were defined as changing significantly between any two time points under a Poisson model with p below 0.0001. TCR abundances were normalised to the total number of TCRs sequenced in each sample and reported as counts per million. MAIT TCRs were defined by TRAV1-2 paired with TRAJ12, TRAJ20 or TRAJ33, and iNKT TCRs by TRAV10 paired with TRAJ18. VDJdb, accessed 1 November 2021, was searched for CMV, EBV and SARS-CoV-2 annotated TCRs, with TCRs annotated for multiple antigens excluded. The raw public reads went through TCRdb reprocessing: fastp at Q25, MiXCR clone calling, in-frame beta chains kept. Duplicate CDR3 protein sequences are folded into a single record with the most common DNA and genes. The authors' filters were not applied to this entry. The sample table contains 60,000 or so distinct CDR3 sequences; only one count was recorded for around 14% of them. The ten biggest clones cover 8% to 10% of the sample.

The sample in question was whole blood, obtained at baseline. Here the chain combines TRBV6-5 and TRBJ1-5; the D gene identity is not certain. The TCR sequence derives from an adult who was a healthcare worker with PCR-confirmed SARS-CoV-2 infection or an uninfected control (not recorded which). The CDR3 region reads CASSYSWEEPQHF. The DNA is TGTGCCAGCAGTTACTCATGGGAAGAGCCCCAGCATTTT.